This T cell receptor beta chain was sequenced in a study of cytomegalovirus exposure and HLA in healthy donors. This clone has a handful of counts. What it recognizes is unknown. Researchers ran the PCR with 60 Vbeta and 13 Jbeta primers. TCRdb keeps only in-frame clones here, not all; method: immunoSEQ multiplex PCR. This table holds some 130,000 clones, roughly 82% found once. General study results and limits: It was reported that the classifier diagnosed cytomegalovirus status with high specificity and sensitivity in both the original and validation cohorts. Common viral pathogens seemed to be connected with several of the most significant clusters, according to a later analysis. Follow-up analysis found HLA locus-dependent TCR association rates, highest for DRB1 and lowest for HLA-C.

The germline V gene has CDR1 MDHEN and CDR2 SYDVKM. The CDR3 has 13 residues. After removal of 6 bases from V and 7 bases from J, the junction contained 3 bases not matched to a gene. Sequencing was done on a sample of PBMCs. This TCR came from a man aged 30-40 years in good health and CMV-seronegative. This rearrangement joins TRBV28 to TRBJ1-4, with 9 bases aligning to TRBD1. The CDR3 is CASRRQGVEKLFF. The CDR3, as DNA: TGTGCCAGCAGAAGACAGGGGGTTGAAAAACTGTTTTTT. Using reference TRBV28 and TRBJ1-4 for the parts outside the CDR3, the full variable domain is DVKVTQSSRYLVKRTGEKVFLECVQDMDHENMFWYRQDPGLGLRLIYFSYDVKMKEKGDIPEGYSVSREKKERFSLILESASTNQTSMYLCASRRQGVEKLFFGSGTQLSVL.